A selection of T cell receptor beta chains follows, all from one sample in a study of shared clonotypes between healthy human individuals. The table came from immunoSEQ multiplex PCR; TCRdb's copy has only in-frame clones and leaves some out. The data hold about 560,000 clones, with roughly 72% observed a single time. Specimen: PBMCs. The receptors were gathered from a woman aged 35 to 49 in good health. Some clones in this sample may be carry-over from other donors' samples. The CDR3 runs from the conserved cysteine through the conserved F or W.

j_call v_call cdr3_aa
TRBJ2-3 TRBV18 CASSPPKTSAFDTQYF
TRBJ1-1 TRBV4-2 CASSQGQGASTEAFF
TRBJ2-5 TRBV25-1 CASSEFLGGNGQETQYF
TRBJ2-1 TRBV5-6 CASSWGLPTYNEQFF
TRBJ2-7 TRBV2 CATRETSGRQYEQYF
TRBJ2-7 TRBV29-1 CSIRYGSSYEQYF
TRBJ2-2 TRBV9 CASSGTGTETTGELFF
TRBJ1-1 TRBV5-4 CASSDGQGNTEAFF
TRBJ2-7 TRBV25-1 CASSPRRGLPYEQYF
TRBJ2-4 TRBV10-3 CAISETAPTGAKNIQYF
TRBJ2-7 TRBV7-2 CASSSTQGVHEQYF
TRBJ2-5 TRBV7-7 CASSTHSGGGETQYF
TRBJ1-6 TRBV7-3 CASSLGVNSPLHF
TRBJ2-3 TRBV9 CASSVEAGGDTDTQYF
TRBJ1-1 TRBV4-1 CASSQGEIRGNTEAFF
TRBJ2-2 TRBV7-3 CASSLGNLNTGELFF
TRBJ2-2 TRBV28 CASSYTSGRNTGELFF
TRBJ2-7 TRBV19 CASSMGTGRLEQYF
TRBJ2-7 TRBV4-1 CASSQGSGLLTGANYEQYF
TRBJ2-7 TRBV27 CASSFLAPFEQYF
TRBJ1-2 TRBV11-2 CASSFQGVHGYTF
TRBJ1-1 TRBV28 CASGFGTANTEAFF
TRBJ2-7 TRBV4-1 CASSPRQRGGSYEQYF
TRBJ1-4 TRBV28 CASSPSQGLREKLFF
TRBJ2-5 TRBV6-4 CASRCGGKETQYF
TRBJ2-7 TRBV28 CASSLKGRFPYEQYF
TRBJ2-1 TRBV19 CASKRGLDYNEQFF
TRBJ2-3 TRBV28 CASSPPPRGTASTDTQYF
TRBJ1-1 TRBV28 CAIGPMNTEAFF
TRBJ2-5 TRBV11-2 CASSPLTSLETQYF
TRBJ1-1 TRBV29-1 CSVETGVTEAFF
TRBJ2-3 TRBV15 CATSRASGHTDTQYF
TRBJ2-7 TRBV27 CASRSPSGRYEQYF
TRBJ1-5 TRBV30 CAWSHGRRQPQHF
TRBJ2-3 TRBV4-3 CASSHRQVTDTQYF
TRBJ2-1 TRBV28 CASRDTGQYNEQFF
TRBJ2-1 TRBV7-2 CASSPTVGNEQFF
TRBJ2-1 TRBV9 CASSVDGQSYNEQFF
TRBJ2-1 TRBV11-3 CASSLGTVYNEQFF
TRBJ2-5 TRBV20-1 CSAFRETQYF
TRBJ2-1 TRBV7-9 CASSLDRTSGRNEQFF
TRBJ2-1 TRBV2 CAGQREGPSEQFF
TRBJ2-7 TRBV6-1 CASLGLAPSYEQYF
TRBJ2-1 TRBV16 CASSHPPDRREFF
TRBJ2-2 TRBV2 CASSEARKATGELFF